This T cell receptor beta chain was obtained from a study of T cells in Graves' hyperthyroidism and ophthalmopathy. The cohort's ophthalmopathy patients, a group with duration under 3 months, had a Clinical Activity Score of at least 3 and a NOSPECS grade of at least 4. Uncontrolled infection, other autoimmune disease, pregnancy and lactation each barred patients from inclusion. The source of the PBMCs was more than 9.5 ml of fresh peripheral blood. Amplification of TCR beta CDR3 regions was performed using RNA transcripts as template. The TCR CDR3 first-round RT-PCR relied on the HTBI primer set. TCRdb fed the multiplex PCR reads into MiXCR, producing one record per CDR3 protein. Among 240,000 or so distinct CDR3 sequences listed, around 15% were seen once. Germline loops: CDR1 LGHDT, CDR2 YNNKEL (reference sequence). The junction had 7 bases not matched to a gene; V was cut back by 2 bases and J by 6 bases. The CDR3 length is 17 residues.

Sequences were obtained from blood. This chain links TRBV3-1 with TRBJ2-1; TRBD2 agrees at 13 bases. This TCR came from a woman between 18 and 29 years old with Graves' ophthalmopathy. The CDR3 protein is CASSQIGTSGNVNEQFF. CDR3 nucleotide sequence: TGTGCCAGCAGCCAAATCGGGACTAGCGGGAATGTCAATGAGCAGTTCTTC.